The present TCR beta chain was sequenced within a study of molecular identifiers for immune sequencing clone quantification. About this clonotype: An end of the junction differs from the germline gene, which may be a read error.

The CDR3 is 13 amino acids. CDR1 and CDR2 from the germline V gene are ENHRY and SYGVKD. Each CDR3 protein gets one entry after TCRdb re-called the PCR reads with MiXCR. Here the sample spans 97,000 or so distinct CDR3 sequences, about 24% being singletons. The specimen was naive CD8+ T cells from blood, with Jurkat cell RNA spiked in. Subset reported: FACS-sorted CD8+CD4-CCR7+CD45RA+ naive T cells. The V and J genes are TRBV10-3 and TRBJ1-1; D is unclear. The sequence derives from a human donor in good health. Some libraries in this study had Jurkat cell RNA spiked in. The CDR3 loop is CAISVGGSPEVFF. For the CDR3, the DNA is TGTGCCATCAGTGTTGGAGGGTCCCCTGAAGTTTTCTTT.